The 29 T cell receptor beta chains below were found in one sample sequenced in a study of OX40 agonist ivuxolimab in advanced cancers. Clones were sequenced by immunoSEQ multiplex PCR, and TCRdb holds only the in-frame ones, with some missing. The data hold around 10,000 clones, with 80% to 90% observed a single time. The sequencing used CD4+ or CD8+ T cells sorted from blood, collected in a trial of the OX40 agonist ivuxolimab. These receptors all come from an adult with an advanced solid tumor such as melanoma, head and neck, liver or kidney cancer.

J is TRBJ2-1 and V is TRBV7-9, with D possibly being TRBD1 (6 bases). Between the trimmed V and J ends, which lost 8 bases and 7 bases, there was a span of 15 bases. The germline V gene has CDR1 SEHNR and CDR2 FQNEAQ (reference sequence). The length of the CDR3 is 13 residues. CDR3 in amino acids: CASRDTGMNEQFF. The CDR3 DNA reads TGTGCCAGCCGAGATACAGGGATGAATGAGCAGTTCTTC.

The chain couples TRBV10-3 to TRBJ2-7; 7 bases align to TRBD1. CDR3 length: 15 residues. Trimming removed 5 bases from V and 0 bases from J; junction bases left unmatched: 7. From germline, CDR1 is ENHRY and CDR2 SYGVKD. CDR3 nucleotides: TGTGCCATCAGTAGCTCCGGGACAGACTCCTACGAGCAGTACTTC. Its translation: CAISSSGTDSYEQYF.

The chain employs TRBV6-5 and TRBJ2-2; D is undetermined. The V end lost 5 bases, the J end lost 1 base, and 11 bases lay between the germline ends. The germline gives CDR1 MNHEY, CDR2 SVGAGI. The CDR3 is 15 amino acids. DNA of the CDR3: TGTGCCAGCAGTCTCCGGACGAGGAACACCGGGGAGCTGTTTTTT. Its translation is CASSLRTRNTGELFF.

In nucleotides, the CDR3 is TGTGCCAGCTCACCACCAGGGGCTGGAGGCTACAATGAGCAGTTCTTC. This sequence encodes CASSPPGAGGYNEQFF. This sequence joins TRBV18 and TRBJ2-1; D is tentatively TRBD1 or TRBD2 (5 bases each). Trimming cost V 0 bases and J 3 bases, with 12 bases left between them. Per germline, CDR1 KGHSH and CDR2 LQKENI. The CDR3 is made up of 16 amino acids.

The chain carries TRBV2 and TRBJ2-1, with a possible D match to TRBD1 (5 bases). The CDR3 length is 15 residues. The V end lost 11 bases, the J end lost 0 bases, and 17 bases lay between the germline ends. The germline V gene encodes CDR1 SNHLY and CDR2 FYNNEI. The CDR3 sequence: CALTAGLSSYNEQFF. The CDR3 DNA reads TGTGCCCTCACTGCAGGGCTGAGCTCCTACAATGAGCAGTTCTTC.

The chain employs TRBV7-6 and TRBJ2-1; D unclear. This CDR3 region has 12 residues. Germline V gene lookup returns CDR1 SGHVS and CDR2 FNYEAQ. Deletions cut 1 base from V and 4 bases from J, with 2 bases between. The CDR3 here is CASSLGYNEQFF. CDR3 in DNA: TGTGCCAGCAGCTTAGGTTACAATGAGCAGTTCTTC.

The chain couples TRBV19 to TRBJ1-5, with D hard to call. Germline loops: CDR1 LNHDA, CDR2 SQIVND (reference sequence). CDR3 length equals 15 residues. Trimming pared 3 bases from V and 1 base from J, leaving 10 bases between. Written as DNA, the CDR3 is TGTGCCAGTAGTATGTGGGGTGGGAGCAATCAGCCCCAGCATTTT. Translated, it gives CASSMWGGSNQPQHF.

The CDR3 is CASSQTGTGTYEQYF. The CDR3 DNA reads as TGCGCCAGCAGCCAAACCGGGACGGGAACCTACGAGCAGTACTTC. The chain carries TRBV4-1 and TRBJ2-7; either TRBD1 or TRBD2 may fit D (5 bases each). Germline V gene sequence: CDR1 MGHRA, CDR2 YSYEKL. The V end was cut by 2 bases, the J end by 2 bases, with 13 bases between. This CDR3 comprises 15 residues.

The chain couples TRBV6-5 to TRBJ1-1; TRBD1 matches 7 bases. After removal of 2 bases from V and 3 bases from J, the junction contained 3 bases not matched to a gene. The CDR3 covers 14 residues. Germline V gene data show CDR1 as MNHEY and CDR2 as SVGAGI. The CDR3 is CASSYTGEDTEAFF. The CDR3 nucleotides read TGTGCCAGCAGTTACACAGGGGAGGACACTGAAGCTTTCTTT.

This clone is classed as medium-sized (0.01 to 0.1%). The chain links TRBV7-9 to TRBJ2-1; 11 bases align to TRBD2. Germline CDR1 is SEHNR and CDR2 is FQNEAQ (reference sequence). The CDR3 contains 16 residues. V gave up 8 bases and J gave up 7 bases; unmatched junction bases: 13. The CDR3 here is CASGTPTSGVYNEQFF. CDR3 nucleotides: TGTGCCAGCGGAACACCGACTAGCGGGGTATATAATGAGCAGTTCTTC.

This chain connects TRBV9 to TRBJ2-1; D is possibly TRBD1 (6 bases). The CDR3 length is 16 residues. CDR1 SGDLS and CDR2 YYNGEE come from the germline V gene. The ends were cut back, 0 bases at V and 2 bases at J, with 12 bases in the middle. The CDR3 is CASSVAGQGTYNEQFF. CDR3 nucleotide sequence: TGTGCCAGCAGCGTAGCCGGGCAGGGGACCTACAATGAGCAGTTCTTC.

This clone was seen just once. The chain carries TRBV27 and TRBJ2-1; 15 nucleotides agree with TRBD2. Germline CDR1 is MNHEY and CDR2 is SMNVEV (reference sequence). V lost 5 bases and J lost 8; bases outside the gene matches: 7. The CDR3 spans 16 residues. CDR3 loop: CASSPGTSGGWDEQFF. DNA of the CDR3: TGTGCCAGCAGTCCCGGGACTAGCGGGGGGTGGGATGAGCAGTTCTTC.

The CDR3 DNA sequence: TGCAGCGTCGACAGGGGCTTAGGTGGCTATGGCTACACCTTC. Protein: CSVDRGLGGYGYTF. J is TRBJ1-2 and V is TRBV29-1; 8 bases are a match to TRBD1. This CDR3 spans 14 amino acids. Germline lookup yields CDR1 SQVTM and CDR2 ANQGSEA. Unmatched junction bases numbered 10, after V lost 6 bases and J lost 4 bases. The full variable domain, rest sourced from reference TRBV29-1 and TRBJ1-2, is SAVISQKPSRDICQRGTSLTIQCQVDSQVTMMFWYRQQPGQSLTLIATANQGSEATYESGFVIDKFPISRPNLTFSTLTVSNMSPEDSSIYLCSVDRGLGGYGYTFGSGTRLTVV.

This clone was seen just once. The chain employs TRBV6-4 and TRBJ1-2, with D unresolved. From germline, CDR1 is MRHNA and CDR2 SNTAGT. V was shortened by 0 bases and J by 0 bases, with 17 bases between the two germline ends. This CDR3 region has 18 residues. The CDR3 loop is CASSDSTISGRSNYGYTF. Here the CDR3 DNA reads TGTGCCAGCAGTGACTCGACGATCTCTGGGCGTTCTAACTATGGCTACACCTTC.

The rearrangement joins TRBV6-5 to TRBJ2-3, with D tentatively TRBD1 (5 bases). Trimming took 4 bases from V and 5 from J, leaving 13 bases between them. Per germline, CDR1 MNHEY and CDR2 SVGAGI. The CDR3 covers 14 residues. Here the CDR3 DNA reads TGTGCCAGCAGTTCGATGGGGCATAGAGATACGCAGTATTTT. This codes for CASSSMGHRDTQYF.

The chain couples TRBV27 to TRBJ2-5; 10 bases match TRBD2. J was trimmed by 4 bases and V by 3 bases; bases with no gene match: 5. CDR3 length: 15 residues. Germline V gives CDR1 MNHEY, CDR2 SMNVEV (reference sequence). The CDR3 protein is CASSLSGGAVETQYF. The CDR3 DNA follows: TGTGCCAGCAGTTTGAGCGGGGGGGCCGTAGAGACCCAGTACTTC.

In this sample, this clone turned up once. This chain uses TRBV2 with TRBJ2-1; D might be TRBD1 or TRBD2, each matching 5 bases. Trimming took off 4 bases at V and 4 bases at J, with 14 bases between the two ends. The CDR3 totals 15 residues. The germline V gene encodes CDR1 SNHLY and CDR2 FYNNEI. Here the CDR3 DNA reads TGTGCCAGCAGTGCGAGGGACCCCTTATACAATGAGCAGTTCTTC. Protein product: CASSARDPLYNEQFF. Complete variable domain (other parts from reference TRBV2 and TRBJ2-1): EPEVTQTPSHQVTQMGQEVILRCVPISNHLYFYWYRQILGQKVEFLVSFYNNEISEKSEIFDDQFSVERPDGSNFTLKIRSTKLEDSAMYFCASSARDPLYNEQFFGPGTRLTVL.

This clone showed up just once. The chain joins TRBV2 to TRBJ2-7, with D unresolved. The germline V gene encodes CDR1 SNHLY and CDR2 FYNNEI. V was clipped by 1 base and J by 5 bases, with 6 bases between them. This CDR3 is 12 amino acids long. CDR3 protein: CASSEEVDEQYF. CDR3 nucleotide sequence: TGTGCCAGCAGTGAAGAGGTGGACGAGCAGTACTTC.

The chain combines TRBV2 with TRBJ2-3; 14 bases line up with TRBD2. The V gene end was trimmed by 8 bases and the J gene end by 4 bases; junction bases not matched to a gene: 5. This CDR3 region has 15 residues. The V gene's germline CDR1 is SNHLY and CDR2 FYNNEI. The CDR3 DNA is TGTGCCAGCCGGACGACTAGCGGGGGGGCAGATACGCAGTATTTT. Translation: CASRTTSGGADTQYF.

The V gene is TRBV27, the J gene TRBJ2-1; 9 bases line up with TRBD2. The CDR3 consists of 17 residues. Germline CDR1 MNHEY, CDR2 SMNVEV (reference sequence). J lost 0 bases, V lost 10 bases, and 13 bases had no gene match. This CDR3 is CATWGLAGSISYNEQFF. CDR3 bases: TGTGCCACCTGGGGGCTAGCGGGGAGTATCTCCTACAATGAGCAGTTCTTC.

The gene calls are TRBV7-6 and TRBJ2-1; TRBD2 matches at 11 bases. With V trimmed by 1 base and J by 0 bases, 8 bases remained unmatched. CDR3 length: 19 amino acids. The germline gives CDR1 SGHVS, CDR2 FNYEAQ. CDR3 nucleotides: TGTGCCAGCAGCTTAGGGGCTAGCGGGGGGTCGAGCTCCTACAATGAGCAGTTCTTC. It yields the protein CASSLGASGGSSSYNEQFF.

The V and J genes are TRBV10-3 and TRBJ2-2, with unresolved D. The ends were cut back, 9 bases at V and 2 bases at J, with 16 bases in the middle. Germline CDR1 ENHRY, CDR2 SYGVKD. This CDR3 has 15 amino acids. The CDR3, as DNA: TGTGCCATACGGGTATCGGACCAAAACACCGGGGAGCTGTTTTTT. Its protein is CAIRVSDQNTGELFF.

This clone came up once. The chain employs TRBV19 and TRBJ2-4; 12 bases align to TRBD1. The CDR3 length is 16 residues. The V segment lost 5 bases and the J segment 6 bases; nucleotides outside the gene matches: 8. In germline, CDR1 is LNHDA, CDR2 SQIVND (reference sequence). The CDR3 sequence: CASSVGQGAWGNIQYF. In DNA form, the CDR3 reads TGTGCCAGTAGTGTGGGACAGGGGGCCTGGGGAAACATTCAGTACTTC.

V usage is TRBV25-1 and J usage is TRBJ1-1; D gene uncertain. V lost 4 bases, J lost 1 base, and 4 bases lay in between. The CDR3 is 12 residues long. The germline V gene has CDR1 MGHDK and CDR2 SYGVNS. In DNA, the CDR3 is TGTGCCAGCAGTGTTGGGAACACTGAAGCTTTCTTT. Protein sequence: CASSVGNTEAFF.

The V gene is TRBV6-5, the J gene TRBJ2-1; D unresolved. Germline-derived CDR1 and CDR2 are MNHEY and SVGAGI. There are 13 residues in the CDR3. V was cut by 0 bases and J by 8 bases, with 8 bases left in between. Here the CDR3 reads CASSYSYRYEQFF. CDR3 coding DNA: TGTGCCAGCAGTTACTCGTACCGCTATGAGCAGTTCTTC.

The chain has TRBV11-2 and TRBJ1-5, with no clear D. The V end lost 1 base, the J end lost 5 bases, and 9 bases lay between the germline ends. Per the germline V gene, CDR1 is SGHAT and CDR2 is FQNNGV. CDR3 size: 14 residues. In DNA, the CDR3 is TGTGCCAGCAGCTTAGTGGGCAAGTATCAGCCCCAGCATTTT. Translated, it gives CASSLVGKYQPQHF.

V is TRBV7-8 and J is TRBJ1-1, with TRBD1 as a possible D gene (5 bases). The CDR3 has 15 residues. V was cut by 0 bases and J by 0 bases, with 8 bases left in between. The germline V gene has CDR1 SGHVS and CDR2 FQNEAQ. CDR3 sequence reads: CASSLAPGVNTEAFF. The DNA for the CDR3 is TGTGCCAGCAGCTTAGCTCCGGGGGTGAACACTGAAGCTTTCTTT. The full variable domain, completed using reference TRBV7-8 and TRBJ1-1, is GAGVSQSPRYKVAKRGQDVALRCDPISGHVSLFWYQQALGQGPEFLTYFQNEAQLDKSGLPSDRFFAERPEGSVSTLKIQRTQQEDSAVYLCASSLAPGVNTEAFFGQGTRLTVV.

V usage is TRBV19 and J usage is TRBJ2-3; D might be TRBD2 (6 bases). The CDR3 is 13 amino acids. Germline V gene data show CDR1 as LNHDA and CDR2 as SQIVND (reference sequence). V lost 4 bases and J lost 4, with 9 bases in between. The CDR3 DNA is TGTGCCAGTAGTACATGGAGGGCAGATACGCAGTATTTT. It translates to CASSTWRADTQYF. Combining the CDR3 with reference TRBV19 and TRBJ2-3 gives the whole variable domain DGGITQSPKYLFRKEGQNVTLSCEQNLNHDAMYWYRQDPGQGLRLIYYSQIVNDFQKGDIAEGYSVSREKKESFPLTVTSAQKNPTAFYLCASSTWRADTQYFGPGTRLTVL.

V and J are TRBV13 and TRBJ2-7, with a tentative D call TRBD2 (5 bases). The CDR3 runs to 15 residues. CDR1 is PRHDT and CDR2 is FYEKMQ in the germline V gene (reference sequence). Trimming cost V 4 bases and J 5 bases, with 18 bases left between them. The CDR3 bases are TGTGCCAGCAGCTCAGACCCGACGGGAAGGGACGAGCAGTACTTC. Translation gives CASSSDPTGRDEQYF.